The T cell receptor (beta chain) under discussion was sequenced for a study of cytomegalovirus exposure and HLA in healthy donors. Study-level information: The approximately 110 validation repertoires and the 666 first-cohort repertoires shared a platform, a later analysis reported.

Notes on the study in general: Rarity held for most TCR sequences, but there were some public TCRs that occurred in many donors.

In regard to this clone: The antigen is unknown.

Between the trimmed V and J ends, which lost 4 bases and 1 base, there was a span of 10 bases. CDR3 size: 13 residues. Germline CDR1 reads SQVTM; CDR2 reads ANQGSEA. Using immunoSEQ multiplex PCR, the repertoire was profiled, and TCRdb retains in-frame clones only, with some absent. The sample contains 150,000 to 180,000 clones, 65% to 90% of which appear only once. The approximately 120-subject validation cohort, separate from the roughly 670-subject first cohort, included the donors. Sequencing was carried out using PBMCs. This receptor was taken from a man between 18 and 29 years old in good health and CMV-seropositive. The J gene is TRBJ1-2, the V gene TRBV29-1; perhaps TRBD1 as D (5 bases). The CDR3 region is CSVGVDSNYGYTF. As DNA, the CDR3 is TGCAGCGTTGGGGTAGACAGTAACTATGGCTACACCTTC. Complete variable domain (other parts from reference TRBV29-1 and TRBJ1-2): SAVISQKPSRDICQRGTSLTIQCQVDSQVTMMFWYRQQPGQSLTLIATANQGSEATYESGFVIDKFPISRPNLTFSTLTVSNMSPEDSSIYLCSVGVDSNYGYTFGSGTRLTVV.